The 30 T cell receptor beta chains below come from one sample, sequenced in a study of early T cells in non-severe SARS-CoV-2 infection (dated by TCRdb to about 2021). The library was obtained by 5' RACE. Sequencing was carried out with a NextSeq 500. TCRdb ran its own pipeline on the public reads, namely fastp trimming at Q25 and MiXCR clone calling, and kept in-frame beta chains. Each entry is one CDR3 protein sequence, shown with its most common DNA and genes. This sample gives fewer than 85,000 distinct CDR3 sequences in total; less than 15% of them show up just once. The top ten clonotypes cover 5.5% to 7.5% of the sample. Sequences were obtained from whole blood. These receptors were collected from an adult who was a healthcare worker with PCR-confirmed SARS-CoV-2 infection or an uninfected control (not recorded which).

This clonotype has more than one count but fewer than ten. V is TRBV28 and J is TRBJ1-1; weak D call: TRBD1 (5 bases). This CDR3 is 14 amino acids long. The germline V gene encodes CDR1 MDHEN and CDR2 SYDVKM. V lost 2 bases to trimming and J lost 0 bases, with 7 bases between them. In nucleotides, the CDR3 is TGTGCCAGCAGTTTAGACAGCCTGAACACTGAAGCTTTCTTT. Translated, it gives CASSLDSLNTEAFF.

This clonotype was picked up a small number of times. This chain uses TRBV5-1 with TRBJ1-3; D is uncertain. The V end lost 2 bases, the J end lost 0 bases, and 15 bases lay between the germline ends. Germline V gene lookup returns CDR1 SGHRS and CDR2 YFSETQ. This CDR3 has 17 residues. The CDR3 coding sequence is TGCGCCAGCAGCTTCAGTGCCGGGCCGAGCTCTGGAAACACCATATATTTT. This gives the protein CASSFSAGPSSGNTIYF.

This clonotype was detected only a few times. The CDR3 loop reads CASRGGVTGELFF. CDR3 DNA: TGTGCCAGCCGGGGAGGGGTTACCGGGGAGCTGTTTTTT. The rearrangement links TRBV6-6 to TRBJ2-2; TRBD2 matches 7 bases. Germline V gene lookup returns CDR1 MNHNY and CDR2 SVGAGI (reference sequence). The CDR3 has 13 residues. The trim removed 8 bases at V and 5 bases at J, leaving 5 bases unmatched.

The chain links TRBV29-1 to TRBJ1-1; D is perhaps TRBD1 (6 bases). Trimming pared 8 bases from V and 1 base from J, leaving 8 bases between. The germline CDR1 and CDR2 sequences are SQVTM and ANQGSEA. There are 11 residues in the CDR3. CDR3 region: CSSQGNTEAFF. As DNA, the CDR3 is TGCAGCTCACAGGGGAACACTGAAGCTTTCTTT.

In this sample, this clonotype turned up many times. This rearrangement joins TRBV4-1 to TRBJ1-6; 9 bases map to TRBD1. CDR1 is MGHRA, CDR2 YSYEKL, per germline. The CDR3 runs 15 residues. V dropped 0 bases and J dropped 10; count of bases not matched to a gene: 4. The chain's CDR3 is CASSQEGDRVSPLHF. CDR3 DNA sequence: TGCGCCAGCAGCCAAGAGGGGGACAGGGTCTCACCCCTCCACTTT.

This sequence joins TRBV27 and TRBJ1-2, with D possibly being TRBD1 (5 bases). CDR3 size: 13 residues. Per the germline V gene, CDR1 is MNHEY and CDR2 is SMNVEV (reference sequence). The germline V and J ends were trimmed by 3 bases and 3 bases, with 8 bases remaining between them. For the CDR3, the DNA is TGTGCCAGCAGTTTGTGGGGGGACTATGGCTACACCTTC. This encodes CASSLWGDYGYTF.

The CDR3 DNA sequence: TGTGCCAGCAGGGTGACCAGTGTTGGCTACACCTTC. Protein product: CASRVTSVGYTF. The chain employs TRBV6-1 and TRBJ1-2; D ambiguous. Germline CDR1 reads MNHNS; CDR2 reads SASEGT. CDR3 length: 12 amino acids. Between the trimmed V and J ends, which lost 6 bases and 7 bases, there was a span of 12 bases.

This clonotype showed up many times. The rearrangement joins TRBV5-1 to TRBJ2-3; the match to TRBD2 covers 8 bases. The ends lost 2 bases at V and 6 bases at J; junction bases unmatched: 17. The germline V gene has CDR1 SGHRS and CDR2 YFSETQ. The CDR3 covers 18 residues. CDR3 nucleotides: TGCGCCAGCAGCTTAGACCTAGCGGGCCAACCCCGTCCGGATACGCAGTATTTT. Translated, it gives CASSLDLAGQPRPDTQYF.

This clonotype was observed a few times. The chain carries TRBV7-2 and TRBJ1-2; no reliable D call. Germline V gives CDR1 SGHTA, CDR2 FQGNSA. Deletions cut 5 bases from V and 5 bases from J, with 9 bases between. The CDR3 is 12 amino acids. The CDR3, as DNA: TGTGCCAGCAGCCCAGACGGATATGGCTACACCTTC. Translated: CASSPDGYGYTF.

This clonotype was seen ten or more times. The chain joins TRBV11-2 to TRBJ2-6; 7 bases fit TRBD1. J gave up 0 bases and V 4 bases, and 3 bases lay outside the gene matches. This CDR3 is 16 amino acids long. The V gene's germline CDR1 is SGHAT and CDR2 FQNNGV. The chain's CDR3 is CASSWGQSSGANVLTF. CDR3 bases: TGTGCCAGCAGCTGGGGACAGTCCTCTGGGGCCAACGTCCTGACTTTC.

This clonotype showed up just once. It may be a read error: a sequence one base away is much more abundant. This chain connects TRBV30 to TRBJ2-5; a possible D gene is TRBD1 (6 bases). Germline CDR1 and CDR2: GTSNPN and SVGIG (reference sequence). This CDR3 comprises 13 residues. This CDR3 reads CTWSADRQETQYF. The CDR3 DNA is TGTACCTGGAGTGCGGACAGACAAGAGACCCAGTACTTC. The full variable domain, completed using reference TRBV30 and TRBJ2-5, is SQTIHQWPATLVQPVGSPLSLECTVEGTSNPNLYWYRQAAGRGLQLLFYSVGIGQISSEVPQNLSASRPQDRQFILSSKKLLLSDSGFYLCTWSADRQETQYFGPGTRLLVL.

This chain uses TRBV14 with TRBJ2-2; 8 bases line up with TRBD1. Germline lookup yields CDR1 SGHDN and CDR2 FVKESK. The ends lost 4 bases at V and 2 bases at J; junction bases unmatched: 3. The CDR3 extends over 15 amino acids. The CDR3 nucleotides are TGTGCCAGCAGCCGGGACAGGACTAACACCGGGGAGCTGTTTTTT. Encoded protein: CASSRDRTNTGELFF.

CDR3 bases: TGTGCCAGCAGCCAAACAAACCAAGAGACCCAGTACTTC. Its translation: CASSQTNQETQYF. The rearrangement links TRBV11-3 to TRBJ2-5; D not certain. The CDR3 loop spans 13 amino acids. Germline CDR1 is SGHNT and CDR2 is YENEEA. Trimming took off 5 bases at V and 0 bases at J, with 7 bases between the two ends.

This clonotype came up many times. The J gene is TRBJ2-3, the V gene TRBV20-1; 9 positions agree with TRBD2. The germline V gene has CDR1 DFQATT and CDR2 SNEGSKA (reference sequence). The V gene end was trimmed by 2 bases and the J gene end by 0 bases; junction bases not matched to a gene: 6. The CDR3 runs to 16 residues. The CDR3 here is CSARIAGAASTDTQYF. The CDR3, as DNA: TGCAGTGCTAGAATAGCGGGGGCCGCTAGCACAGATACGCAGTATTTT.

In this sample, this clonotype turned up many times. The V call is TRBV11-2, the J call TRBJ1-1; possible D gene TRBD1, 5 bases. Per germline, CDR1 SGHAT and CDR2 FQNNGV. The V and J ends lost 0 bases and 4 bases respectively, with 6 bases between them. This CDR3 contains 13 residues. CDR3 in amino acids: CASSLEGGTEAFF. The CDR3, as DNA: TGTGCCAGCAGCTTAGAGGGGGGCACTGAAGCTTTCTTT.

This clonotype was seen at least ten times. The chain joins TRBV2 to TRBJ2-7; no firm D call. This CDR3 is built from 14 residues. Germline values: CDR1 SNHLY, CDR2 FYNNEI. V was trimmed by 7 bases and J by 6 bases, leaving 19 bases between them. CDR3 bases: TGTGCCAGCACCCCAGACGGGTCAAGGGCCGAGCAGTACTTC. It specifies CASTPDGSRAEQYF.

This clonotype has only a few counts. The CDR3 reads CASSLGTASGANVLTF. CDR3 bases: TGTGCCAGCAGCTTAGGGACGGCCTCTGGGGCCAACGTCCTGACTTTC. The rearrangement joins TRBV7-7 to TRBJ2-6; D uncertain. The CDR3 totals 16 residues. CDR1 SSHAT and CDR2 FNYEAQ come from the germline V gene (reference sequence). The ends were cut back, 1 base at V and 0 bases at J, with 7 bases in the middle.

The CDR3 spells CASSSEDRPNTEAFF. The CDR3 DNA reads TGTGCCAGCAGTTCCGAGGACAGACCTAACACTGAAGCTTTCTTT. The V call is TRBV6-5, the J call TRBJ1-1, with a possible D match to TRBD1 (6 bases). With 4 bases removed from V and 2 bases from J, the gap between germline ends came to 14 bases. The germline gives CDR1 MNHEY, CDR2 SVGAGI. This CDR3 region has 15 residues.

This clonotype has a handful of counts. The chain employs TRBV20-1 and TRBJ2-3, with 7 bases fitting TRBD2. The CDR3 consists of 14 residues. Trimming at V came to 5 bases and at J to 0 bases, leaving 5 bases not matched to a gene. The germline V gene has CDR1 DFQATT and CDR2 SNEGSKA (reference sequence). CDR3 sequence reads: CSASKTSSTDTQYF. The DNA for the CDR3 is TGCAGTGCTTCGAAGACTAGCAGCACAGATACGCAGTATTTT.

This clonotype was counted only a few times. This chain joins TRBV29-1 and TRBJ2-7, with D possibly being TRBD1 (6 bases). The CDR3 is made up of 11 amino acids. V was shortened by 6 bases and J by 4 bases, with 10 bases between the two germline ends. Per the germline V gene, CDR1 is SQVTM and CDR2 is ANQGSEA. The CDR3 nucleotides are TGCAGCGTCAGGGGTACATACGAGCAGTACTTC. It yields the protein CSVRGTYEQYF.

This clonotype has ten or more counts. The chain couples TRBV2 to TRBJ2-1; a possible D gene is TRBD1 (5 bases). The V end lost 6 bases, the J end lost 3 bases, and 18 bases lay between the germline ends. Germline V gene sequence: CDR1 SNHLY, CDR2 FYNNEI. The CDR3 is made up of 16 amino acids. CDR3 region: CASSSQQGNYYNEQFF. The CDR3 DNA reads TGTGCCAGCAGCTCCCAGCAGGGTAATTACTACAATGAGCAGTTCTTC. Drawing the rest from reference TRBV2 and TRBJ2-1, the complete variable domain is EPEVTQTPSHQVTQMGQEVILRCVPISNHLYFYWYRQILGQKVEFLVSFYNNEISEKSEIFDDQFSVERPDGSNFTLKIRSTKLEDSAMYFCASSSQQGNYYNEQFFGPGTRLTVL.

This clonotype was detected many times. The J gene is TRBJ1-5, the V gene TRBV27, with D maybe TRBD1 (5 bases). Trimming cost V 5 bases and J 2 bases, with 16 bases left between them. CDR1 is MNHEY, CDR2 SMNVEV, per germline (reference sequence). The CDR3 totals 16 residues. DNA for the CDR3: TGTGCCAGCAGTCAATCTCAGGGATCGGGCAATCAGCCCCAGCATTTT. Its protein is CASSQSQGSGNQPQHF.

A few counts support this clonotype. This chain connects TRBV2 to TRBJ2-1; D perhaps matches TRBD2 (5 bases). In germline, CDR1 is SNHLY, CDR2 FYNNEI. V lost 4 bases to trimming and J lost 5 bases, with 15 bases between them. This CDR3 is 15 amino acids long. Here the CDR3 reads CASSGGYSFNNEQFF. The CDR3 DNA reads as TGTGCCAGCAGTGGAGGGTATAGTTTTAACAATGAGCAGTTCTTC. Looking up the rest from reference TRBV2 and TRBJ2-1 gives the full variable domain: EPEVTQTPSHQVTQMGQEVILRCVPISNHLYFYWYRQILGQKVEFLVSFYNNEISEKSEIFDDQFSVERPDGSNFTLKIRSTKLEDSAMYFCASSGGYSFNNEQFFGPGTRLTVL.

The chain has TRBV7-2 and TRBJ1-2; D gene uncertain. This CDR3 has 15 amino acids. Germline CDR1 is SGHTA and CDR2 is FQGNSA. V lost 4 bases to trimming and J lost 6 bases, with 18 bases between them. CDR3 loop: CASSSRPQTTDGYTF. DNA for the CDR3: TGTGCCAGCAGCTCTCGTCCCCAAACCACGGATGGCTACACCTTC.

This clonotype was recorded at least ten times. The V call is TRBV29-1, the J call TRBJ2-1; 15 nucleotides agree with TRBD2. V was pared by 5 bases and J by 7 bases, with 9 bases of the junction left unmatched. Germline V gives CDR1 SQVTM, CDR2 ANQGSEA. The CDR3 length is 16 residues. The CDR3 region is CSVPGGGTSGRNEQFF. As DNA, the CDR3 is TGCAGCGTTCCCGGTGGTGGGACTAGCGGGAGGAATGAGCAGTTCTTC.

The table lists this clonotype with many counts. The chain joins TRBV5-1 to TRBJ1-2; TRBD1 aligns across 10 bases. CDR3 size: 16 residues. Germline CDR1 SGHRS, CDR2 YFSETQ. J lost 6 bases, V lost 4 bases, and 12 bases had no gene match. As DNA, the CDR3 is TGCGCCAGCAGCCTGGAGATAGACAGGGGGCCAGATGGCTACACCTTC. Encoded protein: CASSLEIDRGPDGYTF.

This clonotype was found a few times. The CDR3 DNA reads as TGTGCCAGCAGCAAGGTGACAGCTTCGAACACTGAAGCTTTCTTT. It specifies CASSKVTASNTEAFF. The rearrangement links TRBV28 to TRBJ1-1, with D tentatively TRBD1 (5 bases). The CDR3 totals 15 residues. The V and J ends lost 6 bases and 1 base respectively, with 15 bases between them. The germline CDR1 and CDR2 sequences are MDHEN and SYDVKM.

The chain has TRBV7-8 and TRBJ1-1, with D possibly TRBD1 on 6 matching bases. V lost 5 bases, J lost 5 bases, and 21 bases lay in between. Per germline, CDR1 SGHVS and CDR2 FQNEAQ. The CDR3 extends over 16 amino acids. The CDR3 sequence: CASSRDYRTAKTEAFF. In nucleotides, the CDR3 is TGTGCCAGCAGCCGAGACTATCGGACAGCGAAGACTGAAGCTTTCTTT.

The DNA of the CDR3 is TGCAGTGCTATGACAGGAAGCATCACAGATACGCAGTATTTT. Encoded protein: CSAMTGSITDTQYF. V and J are TRBV20-1 and TRBJ2-3, with D possibly TRBD1 on 6 matching bases. Germline-derived CDR1 and CDR2 are DFQATT and SNEGSKA (reference sequence). The length of the CDR3 is 14 residues. V lost 4 bases to trimming and J lost 2 bases, with 13 bases between them.

This clonotype was counted many times. This sequence joins TRBV6-5 and TRBJ1-1, with TRBD1 matching over 9 bases. CDR1 and CDR2 from the germline V gene are MNHEY and SVGAGI. Trimming cost V 0 bases and J 2 bases; bases outside gene matches: 4. This CDR3 contains 16 residues. CDR3 sequence: CASSYSRTGENTEAFF. CDR3 DNA sequence: TGTGCCAGCAGTTACTCTAGGACAGGGGAAAACACTGAAGCTTTCTTT.